A selection of T cell receptor beta chains follows, all from one sample in a study of radiation and T cells in renal cell carcinoma. Repertoires were generated with immunoSEQ multiplex PCR, while TCRdb's copy carries only in-frame clones and drops some. The data contain roughly 49,000 clones, 80% of them singletons. Source: blood, taken from a patient whose treatment included radiotherapy and nephrectomy. The source of these receptors is a woman between 65 and 79 years old with renal cell carcinoma. Both conserved end residues are part of each CDR3. The order of the fields is CDR3 protein, CDR3 DNA, D gene, V gene, clone size, J gene. D genes are given only for firm matches. Size values are once, few and many counts, or a class for expanded clones, and some rows have none.

CDR3 protein: CASSSLHSGLGNTIYF
CDR3 DNA: TGTGCCAGCAGCTCCCTCCATTCAGGGTTAGGAAACACCATATATTTT
D gene: .
V gene: TRBV9
clone size: few
J gene: TRBJ1-3

CDR3 protein: CASSHPGRQQYF
CDR3 DNA: TGTGCCAGCAGCCATCCGGGACGTCAGCAGTACTTC
D gene: .
V gene: TRBV14
clone size: .
J gene: TRBJ2-7

CDR3 protein: CASSLEGYGYTF
CDR3 DNA: TGTGCCAGCAGTTTGGAGGGATATGGCTACACCTTC
D gene: .
V gene: TRBV28
clone size: few
J gene: TRBJ1-2

CDR3 protein: CASSFEGTYNSPLHF
CDR3 DNA: TGCGCCAGCAGCTTTGAGGGAACCTATAATTCACCCCTCCACTTT
D gene: .
V gene: TRBV5-1
clone size: .
J gene: TRBJ1-6

CDR3 protein: CASSQEADRGQPQHF
CDR3 DNA: TGCGCCAGCAGCCAAGAAGCAGACAGGGGCCAGCCCCAGCATTTT
D gene: TRBD1
V gene: TRBV4-1
clone size: .
J gene: TRBJ1-5

CDR3 protein: CATTGLAHNEQFF
CDR3 DNA: TGTGCCACCACCGGACTAGCCCATAATGAGCAGTTCTTC
D gene: TRBD2
V gene: TRBV15
clone size: .
J gene: TRBJ2-1

CDR3 protein: CASSPPGRHQPQHF
CDR3 DNA: TGTGCCAGCAGCCCCCCTGGTCGCCATCAGCCCCAGCATTTT
D gene: .
V gene: TRBV6-6
clone size: few
J gene: TRBJ1-5

CDR3 protein: CATSPLGGTGNTIYF
CDR3 DNA: TGTGCCACCAGTCCCCTAGGCGGGACTGGAAACACCATATATTTT
D gene: .
V gene: TRBV19
clone size: .
J gene: TRBJ1-3

CDR3 protein: CASSVRQGANEKLFF
CDR3 DNA: TGTGCCAGCAGCGTCCGACAGGGGGCGAATGAAAAACTGTTTTTT
D gene: TRBD1
V gene: TRBV9
clone size: .
J gene: TRBJ1-4

CDR3 protein: CASSHTSGGSYNEQFF
CDR3 DNA: TGTGCCAGTAGCCACACTAGCGGGGGCTCCTACAATGAGCAGTTCTTC
D gene: TRBD2
V gene: TRBV19
clone size: .
J gene: TRBJ2-1

CDR3 protein: CASSRQAGDEQYF
CDR3 DNA: TGTGCCAGCTCCCGACAGGCGGGAGACGAGCAGTACTTC
D gene: .
V gene: TRBV18
clone size: .
J gene: TRBJ2-7

CDR3 protein: CASSQPGVRPRNEQFF
CDR3 DNA: TGCGCCAGCAGCCAACCCGGGGTCCGCCCTAGGAATGAGCAGTTCTTC
D gene: .
V gene: TRBV4-1
clone size: few
J gene: TRBJ2-1

CDR3 protein: CASKAGVPNEKLFF
CDR3 DNA: TGTGCCAGCAAGGCAGGGGTTCCTAATGAAAAACTGTTTTTT
D gene: .
V gene: TRBV2
clone size: .
J gene: TRBJ1-4

CDR3 protein: CASSPGTPGDRGFF
CDR3 DNA: TGCGCCAGCAGCCCGGGGACCCCGGGAGACCGTGGGTTCTTC
D gene: .
V gene: TRBV4-1
clone size: few
J gene: TRBJ2-1

CDR3 protein: CASSVWGTNTDTQYF
CDR3 DNA: TGTGCCAGCAGCGTATGGGGGACAAATACAGATACGCAGTATTTT
D gene: .
V gene: TRBV9
clone size: .
J gene: TRBJ2-3

CDR3 protein: CASSLAQGSEQYF
CDR3 DNA: TGTGCCAGCAGCTTAGCCCAGGGGAGCGAGCAGTACTTC
D gene: .
V gene: TRBV7-2
clone size: .
J gene: TRBJ2-7

CDR3 protein: CASSDTTGASYNEQFF
CDR3 DNA: TGTGCCAGCAGTGACACGACAGGGGCTTCCTACAATGAGCAGTTCTTC
D gene: TRBD1
V gene: TRBV6-4
clone size: .
J gene: TRBJ2-1

CDR3 protein: CASSGELAARSETQYF
CDR3 DNA: TGTGCCAGCAGCGGAGAGCTAGCGGCTAGGTCGGAGACCCAGTACTTC
D gene: TRBD2
V gene: TRBV5-8
clone size: .
J gene: TRBJ2-5

CDR3 protein: CASSEEWAALAKNIQYF
CDR3 DNA: TGTGCCAGCAGTGAAGAGTGGGCAGCCCTAGCCAAAAACATTCAGTACTTC
D gene: .
V gene: TRBV2
clone size: .
J gene: TRBJ2-4

CDR3 protein: CASSVGPGANYGYTF
CDR3 DNA: TGTGCCAGTAGTGTCGGCCCCGGAGCTAACTATGGCTACACCTTC
D gene: .
V gene: TRBV19
clone size: .
J gene: TRBJ1-2

CDR3 protein: CASSRDPTQNTEAFF
CDR3 DNA: TGTGCCAGCAGCCGGGACCCGACCCAGAACACTGAAGCTTTCTTT
D gene: .
V gene: TRBV2
clone size: .
J gene: TRBJ1-1

CDR3 protein: CASSLGSGYTF
CDR3 DNA: TGTGCCAGCAGCTTGGGGAGCGGCTACACCTTC
D gene: .
V gene: TRBV5-6
clone size: .
J gene: TRBJ1-2

CDR3 protein: CASSADRLSYNEQFF
CDR3 DNA: TGTGCCAGCAGCGCGGACAGGCTCTCCTACAATGAGCAGTTCTTC
D gene: TRBD1
V gene: TRBV2
clone size: .
J gene: TRBJ2-1

CDR3 protein: CAWSRNSGANVLTF
CDR3 DNA: TGTGCCTGGAGCCGAAACTCTGGGGCCAACGTCCTGACTTTC
D gene: .
V gene: TRBV30
clone size: .
J gene: TRBJ2-6

CDR3 protein: CASSLEGLAYNSPLHF
CDR3 DNA: TGCGCCAGCAGCTTGGAGGGGCTCGCCTATAATTCACCCCTCCACTTT
D gene: .
V gene: TRBV5-1
clone size: .
J gene: TRBJ1-6

CDR3 protein: CASWGGSDGYTF
CDR3 DNA: TGTGCCAGCTGGGGGGGCTCTGATGGCTACACCTTC
D gene: .
V gene: TRBV10-3
clone size: .
J gene: TRBJ1-2

CDR3 protein: CASSSAGERLSGNTIYF
CDR3 DNA: TGCGCCAGCAGCTCTGCAGGGGAGCGGCTCTCTGGAAACACCATATATTTT
D gene: .
V gene: TRBV5-1
clone size: .
J gene: TRBJ1-3

CDR3 protein: CASSPVVRGNYYGYTF
CDR3 DNA: TGTGCCAGCAGTCCCGTCGTAAGAGGGAACTACTATGGCTACACCTTC
D gene: .
V gene: TRBV27
clone size: .
J gene: TRBJ1-2

CDR3 protein: CASSLASEGTEAFF
CDR3 DNA: TGTGCCAGCAGCTTAGCTTCTGAGGGCACTGAAGCTTTCTTT
D gene: .
V gene: TRBV7-2
clone size: once
J gene: TRBJ1-1

CDR3 protein: CASSLVRTTGELFF
CDR3 DNA: TGTGCCAGCAGCTTGGTACGGACGACCGGGGAGCTGTTTTTT
D gene: .
V gene: TRBV5-6
clone size: .
J gene: TRBJ2-2

CDR3 protein: CASSVPLAGGPNEQFF
CDR3 DNA: TGTGCCAGCAGCGTGCCCCTAGCGGGAGGACCCAATGAGCAGTTCTTC
D gene: TRBD2
V gene: TRBV9
clone size: .
J gene: TRBJ2-1

CDR3 protein: CAWSPGLVIYNEQFF
CDR3 DNA: TGTGCCTGGAGTCCGGGACTAGTAATCTACAATGAGCAGTTCTTC
D gene: TRBD2
V gene: TRBV30
clone size: many
J gene: TRBJ2-1

CDR3 protein: CSVDPGMNTEAFF
CDR3 DNA: TGCAGCGTTGATCCGGGTATGAACACTGAAGCTTTCTTT
D gene: .
V gene: TRBV29-1
clone size: few
J gene: TRBJ1-1

CDR3 protein: CASSPGTGTGGGEQYF
CDR3 DNA: TGTGCCAGCTCCCCAGGGACCGGGACAGGGGGGGGCGAGCAGTACTTC
D gene: TRBD1
V gene: TRBV18
clone size: .
J gene: TRBJ2-7

CDR3 protein: CSVRAGGDRYGYTF
CDR3 DNA: TGCAGCGTTCGGGCAGGGGGAGATAGGTATGGCTACACCTTC
D gene: TRBD1
V gene: TRBV29-1
clone size: .
J gene: TRBJ1-2

CDR3 protein: CASRVTGGVYGYTF
CDR3 DNA: TGTGCCAGTAGGGTGACAGGGGGCGTCTATGGCTACACCTTC
D gene: TRBD1
V gene: TRBV19
clone size: .
J gene: TRBJ1-2